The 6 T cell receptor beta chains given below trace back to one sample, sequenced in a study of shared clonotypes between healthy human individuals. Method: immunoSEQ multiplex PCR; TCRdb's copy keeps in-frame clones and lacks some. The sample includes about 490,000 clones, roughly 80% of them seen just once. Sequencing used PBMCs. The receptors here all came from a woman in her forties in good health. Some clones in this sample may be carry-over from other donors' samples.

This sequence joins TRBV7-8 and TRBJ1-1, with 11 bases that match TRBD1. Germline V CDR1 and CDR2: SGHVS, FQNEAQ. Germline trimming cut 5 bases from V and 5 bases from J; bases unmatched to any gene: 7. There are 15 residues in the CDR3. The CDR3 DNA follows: TGTGCCAGCAGCCCGGGACAGGGGGGAAGGACTGAAGCTTTCTTT. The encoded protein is CASSPGQGGRTEAFF.

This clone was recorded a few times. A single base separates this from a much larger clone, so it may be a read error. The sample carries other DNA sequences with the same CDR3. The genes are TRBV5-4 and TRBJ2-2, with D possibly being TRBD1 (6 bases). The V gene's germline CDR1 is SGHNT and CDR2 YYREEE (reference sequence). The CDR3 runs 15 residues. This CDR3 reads CASSLTGQRIGELFF. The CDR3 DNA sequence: TGTGCTAGCAGCTTGACAGGACAGAGGATCGGGGAGCTGTTTTTT.

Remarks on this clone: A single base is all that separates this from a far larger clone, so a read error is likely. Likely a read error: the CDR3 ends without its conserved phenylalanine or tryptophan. The CDR3 sequence: CASTGGFEAFI. The DNA of the CDR3 is TGTGCCAGCACCGGAGGGTTTGAAGCTTTCATT. The chain recombines TRBV28 with TRBJ1-1; the D is unclear. This CDR3 contains 11 residues. V lost 7 bases, J lost 7 bases, and 10 bases lay in between. Germline V CDR1 and CDR2: MDHEN, SYDVKM.

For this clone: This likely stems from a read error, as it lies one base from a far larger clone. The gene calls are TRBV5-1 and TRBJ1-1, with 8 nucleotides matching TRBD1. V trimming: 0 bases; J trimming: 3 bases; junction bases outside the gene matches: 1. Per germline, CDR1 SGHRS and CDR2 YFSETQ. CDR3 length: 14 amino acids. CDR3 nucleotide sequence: TGCGCCAGCAGCTTGGAGACAGGGGACACTGAAGCTTTCTTT. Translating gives CASSLETGDTEAFF.

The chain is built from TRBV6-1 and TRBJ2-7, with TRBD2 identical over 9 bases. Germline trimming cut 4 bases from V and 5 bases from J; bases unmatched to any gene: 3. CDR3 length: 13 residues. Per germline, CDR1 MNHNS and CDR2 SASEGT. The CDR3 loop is CASSVEREDEQYF. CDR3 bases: TGTGCCAGCAGTGTAGAGCGGGAGGACGAGCAGTACTTC.

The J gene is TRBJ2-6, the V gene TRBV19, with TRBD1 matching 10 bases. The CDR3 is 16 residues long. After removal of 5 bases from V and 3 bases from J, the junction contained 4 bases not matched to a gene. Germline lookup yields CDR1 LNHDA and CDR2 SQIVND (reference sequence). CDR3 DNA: TGTGCCAGTAGTCTTGACAGGGGGCTTGGGGCCAACGTCCTGACTTTC. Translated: CASSLDRGLGANVLTF.